This T cell receptor beta chain is drawn from a study of control samples from healthy donors and cancer patients. Germline CDR1 SGHRS, CDR2 YFSETQ. The CDR3 is made up of 16 amino acids. Trimming removed 1 base at V and 0 bases at J, with 11 bases between. Produced via immunoSEQ multiplex PCR; TCRdb's table is partial and in-frame only. There are roughly 450,000 clones in the sample; 90% occur only once, and around 6.5% lies in the top ten. The gene calls are TRBV5-1 and TRBJ2-1, with TRBD2 as a possible D gene (5 bases). Sequences were obtained from PBMCs. The origin of this receptor is a man in his forties with head and neck cancer. The CDR3 DNA is TGCGCCAGCAGCTTGAAGTTGGGGAGCTCCTACAATGAGCAGTTCTTC. It translates to CASSLKLGSSYNEQFF.